A selection of T cell receptor beta chains follows, all from one sample in a study of T cell responses to AZD1222 COVID-19 vaccine. TCRdb's copy holds only in-frame clones and misses some; the assay was immunoSEQ multiplex PCR. The profile shows more than 100,000 clones, roughly 90% of them singletons. The sample consisted of peripheral blood, taken 28 days after the second AZD1222 dose. These receptors were collected from an adult who received the AZD1222 COVID-19 vaccine. CDR3s include the opening cysteine and the closing phenylalanine or tryptophan. Fields, in order: clone size, D gene, J gene, V gene, CDR3 protein, CDR3 DNA. A D gene is named only where the DNA matches it firmly. Rows may omit the clone size; those that give it use once, few, many or a size class.

clone_size: NA; d_call: TRBD1; j_call: TRBJ2-6; v_call: TRBV4-1; cdr3_aa: CASSQQGQGWANVLTF; cdr3_nt: TGCGCCAGCAGCCAACAAGGACAGGGATGGGCCAACGTCCTGACTTTC
clone_size: NA; d_call: NA; j_call: TRBJ1-5; v_call: TRBV11-2; cdr3_aa: CASSLGVNSNQPQHF; cdr3_nt: TGTGCCAGCAGCTTAGGCGTAAATAGCAATCAGCCCCAGCATTTT
clone_size: few; d_call: NA; j_call: TRBJ1-1; v_call: TRBV11-2; cdr3_aa: CASSLDQTLNTEAFF; cdr3_nt: TGTGCCAGCAGCTTAGATCAGACGTTGAACACTGAAGCTTTCTTT
clone_size: NA; d_call: NA; j_call: TRBJ1-2; v_call: TRBV18; cdr3_aa: CASSPEGYYGYTF; cdr3_nt: TGTGCCAGCTCACCAGAGGGCTACTATGGCTACACCTTC
clone_size: NA; d_call: NA; j_call: TRBJ2-7; v_call: TRBV11-2; cdr3_aa: CASSPPSQYYEQYF; cdr3_nt: TGTGCCAGCAGCCCGCCTAGCCAGTACTACGAGCAGTACTTC
clone_size: once; d_call: NA; j_call: TRBJ1-1; v_call: TRBV7-9; cdr3_aa: CASSLDSGPEAFF; cdr3_nt: TGTGCCAGCAGCTTAGATTCGGGACCTGAAGCTTTCTTT
clone_size: NA; d_call: TRBD2; j_call: TRBJ2-7; v_call: TRBV4-1; cdr3_aa: CASSQEPSGAYEQYF; cdr3_nt: TGCGCCAGCAGCCAAGAGCCTAGCGGTGCCTACGAGCAGTACTTC
clone_size: NA; d_call: NA; j_call: TRBJ2-1; v_call: TRBV5-4; cdr3_aa: CASSFSSLYAEQFF; cdr3_nt: TGTGCCAGCAGCTTTTCGTCGTTGTATGCTGAGCAGTTCTTC
clone_size: NA; d_call: NA; j_call: TRBJ1-1; v_call: TRBV18; cdr3_aa: CASSPNAGVLIEAFF; cdr3_nt: TGTGCCAGCTCACCAAATGCTGGGGTCCTGATTGAAGCTTTCTTT
clone_size: NA; d_call: NA; j_call: TRBJ2-7; v_call: TRBV7-9; cdr3_aa: CASSPAGSYEQYF; cdr3_nt: TGTGCCAGCAGTCCCGCCGGATCCTACGAGCAGTACTTC
clone_size: NA; d_call: NA; j_call: TRBJ1-2; v_call: TRBV28; cdr3_aa: CASTSRGGSDTF; cdr3_nt: TGTGCCAGCACCTCGCGAGGGGGAAGTGACACCTTC
clone_size: NA; d_call: NA; j_call: TRBJ1-5; v_call: TRBV3-1/TRBV3-2; cdr3_aa: CASSSGTGNQPQHF; cdr3_nt: TGTGCCAGCAGCTCTGGGACCGGGAATCAGCCCCAGCATTTT
clone_size: once; d_call: NA; j_call: TRBJ1-3; v_call: TRBV5-4; cdr3_aa: CASSVPLWEVSGNTIYF; cdr3_nt: TGTGCCAGCAGCGTTCCGTTGTGGGAGGTCTCTGGAAACACCATATATTTT
clone_size: NA; d_call: NA; j_call: TRBJ2-3; v_call: TRBV11-2; cdr3_aa: CASSWDGQTSTDTQYF; cdr3_nt: TGTGCCAGCAGCTGGGACGGACAGACTAGCACAGATACGCAGTATTTT
clone_size: NA; d_call: NA; j_call: TRBJ2-2; v_call: TRBV27; cdr3_aa: CASSLTFWAGELFF; cdr3_nt: TGTGCCAGCAGTTTAACGTTCTGGGCCGGGGAGCTGTTTTTT
clone_size: NA; d_call: NA; j_call: TRBJ2-5; v_call: TRBV6-1; cdr3_aa: CASSAWLTTNQETQYF; cdr3_nt: TGTGCCAGCAGTGCCTGGTTAACAACTAACCAAGAGACCCAGTACTTC
clone_size: NA; d_call: TRBD1; j_call: TRBJ2-4; v_call: TRBV7-9; cdr3_aa: CASSPGRGRFKNIQYF; cdr3_nt: TGTGCCAGCAGCCCCGGCAGGGGGCGATTCAAAAACATTCAGTACTTC
clone_size: NA; d_call: NA; j_call: TRBJ1-6; v_call: TRBV7-9; cdr3_aa: CASSLDQGSPLHF; cdr3_nt: TGTGCCAGCAGCTTAGATCAGGGGTCACCCCTCCACTTT
clone_size: NA; d_call: TRBD1; j_call: TRBJ1-1; v_call: TRBV13; cdr3_aa: CASSLKGGGYTEAFF; cdr3_nt: TGTGCCAGCAGCTTAAAAGGGGGCGGCTACACTGAAGCTTTCTTT
clone_size: NA; d_call: NA; j_call: TRBJ2-5; v_call: TRBV5-1; cdr3_aa: CASRYLQGLQETQYF; cdr3_nt: TGCGCCAGCAGATACCTCCAGGGTCTCCAAGAGACCCAGTACTTC
clone_size: NA; d_call: NA; j_call: TRBJ2-3; v_call: TRBV6-5; cdr3_aa: CASSSPGPRSTDTQYF; cdr3_nt: TGTGCCAGCAGTTCGCCGGGACCGCGTAGCACAGATACGCAGTATTTT
clone_size: once; d_call: NA; j_call: TRBJ2-7; v_call: TRBV7-9; cdr3_aa: CASSPDLAPGLGQYF; cdr3_nt: TGTGCCAGCAGCCCTGATCTGGCCCCAGGACTTGGGCAGTACTTC
clone_size: NA; d_call: NA; j_call: TRBJ2-7; v_call: TRBV5-1; cdr3_aa: CASSLDLLGVGDEQYF; cdr3_nt: TGCGCCAGCAGCTTGGATTTGTTGGGGGTCGGGGACGAGCAGTACTTC
clone_size: NA; d_call: NA; j_call: TRBJ2-2; v_call: TRBV13; cdr3_aa: CASSLEAAVNTGELFF; cdr3_nt: TGTGCCAGCAGCTTAGAGGCGGCAGTTAACACCGGGGAGCTGTTTTTT
clone_size: NA; d_call: NA; j_call: TRBJ1-1; v_call: TRBV3-1/TRBV3-2; cdr3_aa: CASSQAPRFYRAEAFF; cdr3_nt: TGTGCCAGCAGCCAAGCACCAAGATTTTACAGGGCTGAAGCTTTCTTT
clone_size: NA; d_call: TRBD2; j_call: TRBJ2-1; v_call: TRBV28; cdr3_aa: CASTTNGREFEQFF; cdr3_nt: TGTGCCAGCACGACAAACGGGCGGGAGTTTGAGCAGTTCTTC
clone_size: NA; d_call: NA; j_call: TRBJ2-7; v_call: TRBV7-2; cdr3_aa: CASSLAGTAYEQYF; cdr3_nt: TGTGCCAGCAGCTTAGCCGGGACGGCCTACGAGCAGTACTTC
clone_size: NA; d_call: NA; j_call: TRBJ1-5; v_call: TRBV4-2; cdr3_aa: CASSQDVSNQPQHF; cdr3_nt: TGTGCCAGCAGCCAAGATGTCAGCAATCAGCCCCAGCATTTT
clone_size: NA; d_call: NA; j_call: TRBJ1-6; v_call: TRBV6-1; cdr3_aa: CASSDYSGVNSPLHF; cdr3_nt: TGTGCCAGCAGTGATTATTCAGGGGTAAATTCACCCCTCCACTTT
clone_size: NA; d_call: TRBD1; j_call: TRBJ1-4; v_call: TRBV19; cdr3_aa: CASSTGTGVGEKLFF; cdr3_nt: TGTGCCAGTAGTACGGGGACAGGGGTCGGGGAAAAACTGTTTTTT
clone_size: NA; d_call: TRBD2; j_call: TRBJ2-1; v_call: TRBV11-2; cdr3_aa: CASSSRLASTYNEQFF; cdr3_nt: TGTGCCAGCAGCTCCCGACTAGCCAGCACCTACAATGAGCAGTTCTTC
clone_size: NA; d_call: TRBD2; j_call: TRBJ2-3; v_call: TRBV7-6; cdr3_aa: CASSLTSGGATDTQYF; cdr3_nt: TGTGCCAGCAGCTTGACTAGCGGGGGGGCCACAGATACGCAGTATTTT
clone_size: NA; d_call: NA; j_call: TRBJ2-2; v_call: TRBV18; cdr3_aa: CASSPGSLGELFF; cdr3_nt: TGTGCCAGCTCACCGGGGTCTCTCGGGGAGCTGTTTTTT
clone_size: NA; d_call: TRBD2; j_call: TRBJ2-5; v_call: TRBV6-5; cdr3_aa: CASSFRGGDRETQYF; cdr3_nt: TGTGCCAGCAGCTTCCGTGGGGGGGATCGGGAGACCCAGTACTTC
clone_size: NA; d_call: NA; j_call: TRBJ2-7; v_call: TRBV10-3; cdr3_aa: CAISGSPYEQYF; cdr3_nt: TGTGCCATCAGTGGGAGTCCTTACGAGCAGTACTTC
clone_size: NA; d_call: NA; j_call: TRBJ1-2; v_call: TRBV3-1/TRBV3-2; cdr3_aa: CASSQNTGFYGYTF; cdr3_nt: TGTGCCAGCAGCCAAAATACAGGATTCTATGGCTACACCTTC
clone_size: NA; d_call: TRBD2; j_call: TRBJ2-7; v_call: TRBV29-1; cdr3_aa: CSVTTSGTPYEQYF; cdr3_nt: TGCAGCGTCACGACTAGCGGGACGCCCTACGAGCAGTACTTC
clone_size: NA; d_call: NA; j_call: TRBJ1-1; v_call: TRBV27; cdr3_aa: CASSLPGDTEAFF; cdr3_nt: TGTGCCAGCAGTTTGCCAGGGGACACTGAAGCTTTCTTT
clone_size: few; d_call: NA; j_call: TRBJ1-1; v_call: TRBV5-1; cdr3_aa: CASSLEPFTEAFF; cdr3_nt: TGCGCCAGCAGCTTGGAACCGTTCACTGAAGCTTTCTTT
clone_size: NA; d_call: NA; j_call: TRBJ2-1; v_call: TRBV28; cdr3_aa: CASSSDQVGVSLYEQFF; cdr3_nt: TGTGCCAGCAGTTCAGACCAGGTGGGCGTCTCCCTATATGAGCAGTTCTTC
clone_size: NA; d_call: TRBD1; j_call: TRBJ2-1; v_call: TRBV24-1; cdr3_aa: CATSDSGTGIYNEQFF; cdr3_nt: TGTGCCACCAGTGATTCCGGGACAGGGATCTACAATGAGCAGTTCTTC
clone_size: NA; d_call: TRBD1; j_call: TRBJ1-2; v_call: TRBV6-5; cdr3_aa: CASSIDREYGYTF; cdr3_nt: TGTGCCAGCAGTATCGACAGGGAATATGGCTACACCTTC